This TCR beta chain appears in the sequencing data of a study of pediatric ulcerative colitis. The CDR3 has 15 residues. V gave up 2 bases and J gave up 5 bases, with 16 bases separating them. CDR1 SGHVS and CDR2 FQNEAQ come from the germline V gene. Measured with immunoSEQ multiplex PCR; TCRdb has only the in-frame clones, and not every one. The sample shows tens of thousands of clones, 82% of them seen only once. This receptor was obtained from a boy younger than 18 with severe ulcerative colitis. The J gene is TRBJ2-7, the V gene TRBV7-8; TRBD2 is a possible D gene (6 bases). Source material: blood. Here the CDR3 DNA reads TGTGCCAGCAGCTTAAGGTGGACTATCCTCGACGAGCAGTACTTC. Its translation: CASSLRWTILDEQYF.